This T cell receptor (beta chain) stems from a study of blood T cell repertoires in COVID-19. For the study at large: Sites across the United States, Italy and Spain contributed samples from acute and convalescent COVID-19. T cells, B-cell-depleted T cells, or PBMCs provided the cDNA or gDNA that served as material.

As concerns this clone: In the same sample, other DNA sequences code for this CDR3.

Authors' data handling: Amplified reference gene primers provided the basis for estimating nucleated cell counts. Method: immunoSEQ multiplex PCR; TCRdb's copy keeps in-frame clones and lacks some. V and J calls plus clone size are reproduced from that table; the DNA served to infer D and trimming. The repertoire has approximately 100,000 clones, approximately 87% of them found once; the top ten carry 11%. Trimming removed 3 bases at V and 4 bases at J, with 10 bases between. CDR3 size: 13 residues. Germline V gene lookup returns CDR1 SGHAT and CDR2 FQNNGV. Source material: peripheral blood. This receptor was taken from a woman between 25 and 40 years old with acute or convalescent COVID-19. The V and J genes are TRBV11-2 and TRBJ2-7, with a possible D match to TRBD1 (5 bases). The DNA for the CDR3 is TGTGCCAGCAGCTTTGGGCAGGGTTACGAGCAGTACTTC. Protein sequence: CASSFGQGYEQYF.